These T cell receptor beta chains were read from a single sample in a study of blood T cells in healthy people across ages. MiXCR was run by TCRdb on the 5' RACE reads, yielding one entry per CDR3 protein. The sample records 1.5 million to 2 million distinct CDR3 sequences, 28% being singletons. Sequencing was carried out using blood. The receptors were sampled from a woman under 40 in good health. Each CDR3 is given with its conserved first and last residue. The D gene is left open where the match is weak. Size values are once, few and many counts, or a class for expanded clones, and some rows have none.

NA	TRBV29-1	NA	TRBJ2-3	CSVEETTSSTDTQYF	TGCAGCGTTGAGGAAACTACCTCGAGCACAGATACGCAGTATTTT
NA	TRBV29-1	TRBD1	TRBJ2-5	CSERQGGLETQYF	TGCAGCGAGAGACAGGGCGGCTTAGAGACCCAGTACTTC
NA	TRBV7-8	TRBD1	TRBJ2-7	CASGPGTGLSYEQYF	TGTGCCAGCGGCCCCGGGACAGGACTCTCCTACGAGCAGTACTTC
few	TRBV29-1	NA	TRBJ1-5	CSVGSSYNQPQHF	TGCAGCGTTGGGAGCAGCTATAATCAGCCCCAGCATTTT
NA	TRBV7-2	NA	TRBJ2-1	CASRETGFSYNEQFF	TGTGCCAGCAGAGAAACAGGGTTCTCCTACAATGAGCAGTTCTTC
many	TRBV30	TRBD2	TRBJ2-7	CAWSDGGSGTSSYEQYF	TGTGCCTGGAGTGACGGTGGTAGCGGGACTAGCTCCTACGAGCAGTACTTC
NA	TRBV29-1	TRBD2	TRBJ2-3	CSVEGTSGDDTQYF	TGCAGCGTTGAAGGGACTAGCGGGGACGATACGCAGTATTTT
many	TRBV7-2	NA	TRBJ2-7	CASSLVQGSTSGQYF	TGTGCCAGCAGCTTAGTGCAGGGAAGTACGAGCGGGCAGTACTTC
few	TRBV6-5	NA	TRBJ1-2	CASSYSRSSGGYTF	TGTGCCAGCAGTTACTCGCGGTCCAGCGGTGGCTACACCTTC
many	TRBV6-6	NA	TRBJ2-1	CASSRRGERYNEQFF	TGTGCCAGCAGTCGCAGGGGGGAGAGATACAATGAGCAGTTCTTC
few	TRBV6-1	NA	TRBJ2-7	CVSRTTERVNEQYF	TGTGTCAGCAGAACGACAGAGAGAGTGAACGAGCAGTACTTC
few	TRBV6-2/TRBV6-3	NA	TRBJ2-6	CASSSTVRANVLTF	TGTGCCAGCAGTTCGACTGTTAGAGCCAACGTCCTGACTTTC
few	TRBV20-1	TRBD2	TRBJ2-1	CSARTSGRAGNNEQFF	TGCAGTGCTAGGACTAGCGGGAGGGCCGGGAACAATGAGCAGTTCTTC
few	TRBV3-1	TRBD2	TRBJ2-1	CASSPGLASNNEQFF	TGTGCCAGCAGCCCGGGACTAGCGTCGAACAATGAGCAGTTCTTC
NA	TRBV10-3	TRBD1	TRBJ2-3	CAISPTGTGGDTQYF	TGTGCCATCAGTCCTACCGGGACAGGAGGGGATACGCAGTATTTT
NA	TRBV19	NA	TRBJ1-1	CASIRGGTGRTEAFF	TGTGCCAGTATTCGCGGTGGAACAGGGAGGACTGAAGCTTTCTTT
NA	TRBV14	TRBD2	TRBJ2-2	CASSQDRSGGHTGELFF	TGTGCCAGCAGCCAAGATCGAAGCGGGGGACACACCGGGGAGCTGTTTTTT
NA	TRBV7-7	NA	TRBJ2-5	CASSSGLFEETQYF	TGTGCCAGCAGCTCGGGACTCTTCGAAGAGACCCAGTACTTC
NA	TRBV20-1	TRBD2	TRBJ2-5	CSAMVAGGFGETQYF	TGCAGTGCTATGGTAGCGGGGGGTTTCGGGGAGACCCAGTACTTC
NA	TRBV9	TRBD2	TRBJ2-1	CASSVGGRAPGTSGSPYNEQFF	TGTGCCAGCAGCGTAGGGGGTAGGGCCCCCGGGACTAGCGGGAGTCCCTACAATGAGCAGTTCTTC
once	TRBV7-2	TRBD2	TRBJ2-1	CAGLERGPHLDEQFF	TGTGCCGGCCTAGAGCGGGGCCCCCATTTGGATGAGCAGTTCTTC
NA	TRBV7-2	TRBD2	TRBJ2-3	CASSLGTSGRARVYF	TGTGCCAGCAGCCTGGGGACTAGCGGGAGGGCCCGGGTGTATTTT
NA	TRBV2	TRBD2	TRBJ2-5	CASFLGLAGNRYF	TGTGCCAGCTTCTTGGGACTAGCGGGGAATCGGTACTTC
NA	TRBV12-3/TRBV12-4	TRBD1	TRBJ2-6	CAGSFWTGTGANVLTF	TGTGCCGGCAGTTTTTGGACAGGGACTGGGGCCAACGTCCTGACTTTC
once	TRBV6-2/TRBV6-3	NA	TRBJ2-1	CAPTGYNEQFF	TGCGCACCGACAGGTTACAATGAGCAGTTCTTC
NA	TRBV28	NA	TRBJ2-1	CASTPGGRIYNEQFF	TGTGCCAGCACCCCAGGGGGGAGGATATACAATGAGCAGTTCTTC
many	TRBV12-3/TRBV12-4	NA	TRBJ2-5	CASTVTTQETQYF	TGTGCCAGCACCGTGACGACCCAAGAGACCCAGTACTTC
NA	TRBV20-1	TRBD2	TRBJ2-1	CSARPQVGLAGRLYNEQFF	TGCAGTGCTAGACCACAGGTGGGGCTAGCGGGGAGGCTATACAATGAGCAGTTCTTC
many	TRBV24-1	TRBD1	TRBJ2-1	CATSESGTAYNEQFF	TGTGCCACCAGTGAATCCGGGACAGCGTACAATGAGCAGTTCTTC
few	TRBV5-1	TRBD1	TRBJ1-2	CVSSLGTDGYTF	TGCGTCAGCAGCCTGGGGACAGATGGCTACACCTTC
NA	TRBV20-1	TRBD1	TRBJ1-5	CSAREGTVNQPQHF	TGCAGTGCTAGGGAAGGGACAGTCAATCAGCCCCAGCATTTT
NA	TRBV7-2	NA	TRBJ2-7	CASSLGISPTREQYF	TGTGCCAGCAGCTTAGGGATCTCTCCTACTAGAGAGCAGTACTTC
NA	TRBV5-1	TRBD2	TRBJ2-7	CASSLAASGSGILYEQYF	TGCGCCAGCAGCTTGGCGGCTAGCGGGAGTGGAATCCTCTACGAGCAGTACTTC
many	TRBV6-5	NA	TRBJ2-3	CASSSGYGTQYF	TGTGCCAGCAGTTCAGGGTATGGTACGCAGTATTTT
NA	TRBV12-3/TRBV12-4	TRBD2	TRBJ2-1	CASRTLAGGPHEQFF	TGTGCCAGCAGAACACTAGCGGGAGGGCCCCACGAGCAGTTCTTC
few	TRBV5-6	TRBD2	TRBJ2-1	CASSFPRQRGFNEQFF	TGTGCCAGCAGCTTTCCCCGACAGCGGGGGTTCAATGAGCAGTTCTTC
NA	TRBV5-1	NA	TRBJ2-5	CASSLLQGAETQYF	TGCGCCAGCAGCTTGCTACAGGGAGCGGAGACCCAGTACTTC
NA	TRBV6-6	TRBD1	TRBJ2-5	CASSTSGQATQYF	TGTGCCAGCAGTACATCGGGACAGGCCACTCAGTACTTC
NA	TRBV7-6	NA	TRBJ2-1	CASSVRDGSYNEQFF	TGTGCCAGCAGCGTACGGGACGGTTCCTACAATGAGCAGTTCTTC
NA	TRBV20-1	NA	TRBJ2-1	CSAPQARGNEQFF	TGCAGTGCTCCCCAGGCCCGCGGTAACGAGCAGTTCTTC
few	TRBV29-1	TRBD1	TRBJ1-5	CSVITGALDQPQHF	TGCAGCGTTATTACAGGGGCTCTGGATCAGCCCCAGCATTTT
few	TRBV4-2	NA	TRBJ2-7	CASSQDRGWGEQYF	TGTGCCAGCAGCCAAGATCGCGGGTGGGGCGAGCAGTACTTC
few	TRBV20-1	TRBD1	TRBJ2-7	CSATPDRTPYEQYF	TGCAGTGCCACTCCGGACAGGACCCCCTACGAGCAGTACTTC
NA	TRBV5-1	NA	TRBJ1-2	CASSRNHRDGYTF	TGCGCCAGCAGCCGAAACCACAGGGATGGCTACACCTTC